The rows below give T cell receptor beta chains drawn from one sample of a study of neoadjuvant anti-PD-1 for oral cavity cancer. Profiled with immunoSEQ multiplex PCR; TCRdb holds only in-frame clones, not every one. The sample lists about 14,000 clones, 62% seen once, with around 2.4% in the top ten. The sample consisted of PBMCs, taken before nivolumab (anti-PD-1) treatment. The receptors shown here come from a person aged 40-85 years with oral cavity squamous cell carcinoma. CDR3s include the opening cysteine and the closing phenylalanine or tryptophan. D genes are given only for firm matches. Rows give clone size only sometimes, using once, few, many, or a class for an expanded clone.

clone_size: NA; d_call: NA; v_call: TRBV5-5; j_call: TRBJ1-1; cdr3_nt: TGTGCCAGCAGCTTGGAGTGGGGAGAAGCTTTCTTT; cdr3_aa: CASSLEWGEAFF
clone_size: NA; d_call: NA; v_call: TRBV5-5; j_call: TRBJ1-6; cdr3_nt: TGTGCCAGCAGCTCGGACCAACGGTCCTATAATTCACCCCTCCACTTT; cdr3_aa: CASSSDQRSYNSPLHF
clone_size: NA; d_call: TRBD1; v_call: TRBV6-6; j_call: TRBJ1-4; cdr3_nt: TGTGCCAGCAGTTACGTTGGGACAGGGGGAGAAAAACTGTTTTTT; cdr3_aa: CASSYVGTGGEKLFF
clone_size: once; d_call: NA; v_call: TRBV19; j_call: TRBJ1-6; cdr3_nt: TGTGCCAGTGGGGACGGTAGCTATAATTCACCCCTCCACTTT; cdr3_aa: CASGDGSYNSPLHF
clone_size: NA; d_call: NA; v_call: TRBV5-1; j_call: TRBJ2-5; cdr3_nt: TGCGCCAGCAGCTTGGAAGGGGCTCAAGAGACCCAGTACTTC; cdr3_aa: CASSLEGAQETQYF
clone_size: few; d_call: TRBD2; v_call: TRBV11-2; j_call: TRBJ2-5; cdr3_nt: TGTGCCAGCAGCTTGACCCTAGCGGGGGGAGGTAGGACCCAGTACTTC; cdr3_aa: CASSLTLAGGGRTQYF
clone_size: few; d_call: NA; v_call: TRBV7-9; j_call: TRBJ2-7; cdr3_nt: TGTGCCAGCAGCTTATACGAGGCGGCTGGGGTGGAGCAGTACTTC; cdr3_aa: CASSLYEAAGVEQYF
clone_size: few; d_call: TRBD2; v_call: TRBV19; j_call: TRBJ2-1; cdr3_nt: TGTGCCAGTAGCTTCGCTAGCGGGGTCTCCAATGAGCAGTTCTTC; cdr3_aa: CASSFASGVSNEQFF
clone_size: NA; d_call: TRBD2; v_call: TRBV7-2; j_call: TRBJ2-2; cdr3_nt: TGTGCCAGCAGCAAGGGACTAGCGGGCACCGGGGAGCTGTTTTTT; cdr3_aa: CASSKGLAGTGELFF
clone_size: NA; d_call: TRBD2; v_call: TRBV29-1; j_call: TRBJ2-1; cdr3_nt: TGCAGCGTGGTGGCTAGCGGGGCCCCCAGCGATGAGCAGTTCTTC; cdr3_aa: CSVVASGAPSDEQFF
clone_size: few; d_call: TRBD2; v_call: TRBV7-9; j_call: TRBJ2-1; cdr3_nt: TGTGCCAGCAGCCCCCGGAGGGTAGCGGGAGGGGAGAATGAGCAGTTCTTC; cdr3_aa: CASSPRRVAGGENEQFF
clone_size: NA; d_call: TRBD2; v_call: TRBV11-2; j_call: TRBJ2-7; cdr3_nt: TGTGCCAGCAGCTTAGAGCTTCTAGCGGGGGGCTCCGAGCAGTACTTC; cdr3_aa: CASSLELLAGGSEQYF
clone_size: NA; d_call: NA; v_call: TRBV6-1; j_call: TRBJ1-5; cdr3_nt: TGTGCCAGTGCCGGGGAACGCAATCAGCCCCAGCATTTT; cdr3_aa: CASAGERNQPQHF
clone_size: NA; d_call: NA; v_call: TRBV2; j_call: TRBJ1-3; cdr3_nt: TGTGCCAGCAGGGTCCCTGGAAACACCATATATTTT; cdr3_aa: CASRVPGNTIYF